This T cell receptor beta chain was documented in a study of T cell repertoires in cytomegalovirus infection. General study results and limits: Dominating the ex vivo response were HLA-C-restricted CMV-specific TCR beta clonotypes.

This clonotype was picked up a small number of times. Its antigen is still unknown. TCRdb re-called the reads through MiXCR, storing one row per CDR3 protein. The top ten hold 13% of the sample, which has some 940,000 distinct CDR3 sequences, around 32% seen once. The CDR3 loop spans 16 amino acids. CDR1 MNHEY and CDR2 SVGAGI come from the germline V gene. V trimming: 2 bases; J trimming: 3 bases; junction bases outside the gene matches: 7. This chain links TRBV6-5 with TRBJ2-1; 7 nucleotides line up with TRBD2. The sample consisted of cultured CD8+ T cells from PBMCs, taken from culture after CMV antigen stimulation. The source is a human donor in good health (CMV status not recorded). Some clones in this sample may be carry-over from other donors' samples. CDR3 sequence: CASSYGGEEYYNEQFF. The CDR3 region has the DNA TGTGCCAGCAGTTACGGGGGGGAGGAGTACTACAATGAGCAGTTCTTC.